This T cell receptor (beta chain) was recovered during a study of T cell responses to AZD1222 COVID-19 vaccine. Clones were sequenced by immunoSEQ multiplex PCR, and TCRdb holds only the in-frame ones, with some missing. This repertoire shows 150,000 or so clones, approximately 90% found once; its top ten account for around 4%. The receptor's source is an adult in good health. Sequenced material: peripheral blood, taken on day 0 of AZD1222 vaccination.

The CDR3 DNA reads TGTGCCGGGGGACGGGAGGTCAGAGATACGCAGTATTTT. As protein: CAGGREVRDTQYF. The chain is built from TRBV2 and TRBJ2-3, with 7 positions matching TRBD2. The trim removed 11 bases at V and 5 bases at J, leaving 10 bases unmatched. Germline lookup yields CDR1 SNHLY and CDR2 FYNNEI. The CDR3 sequence is 13 residues long.